This T cell receptor (beta chain) comes out of a study of blood T cells in healthy people across ages. Findings of the study overall: In these data, TCR beta diversity tracked strongly with naive T cell percentage. Leaving the PBMCs unsorted stopped any conclusive comparison of naive versus antigen-experienced cells.

As to this clonotype: Its target is unknown.

V shed 3 bases and J shed 4 bases, with 21 bases lying between them. CDR3 length equals 17 residues. Around 10 milliliters of peripheral blood were drawn from each donor. With a J-beta primer mix and a sample-barcoded 5' primer, a second PCR ran roughly 6 to 11 cycles. Each TCR beta cDNA got a 12-nucleotide random molecular identifier. TCRdb processed the 5' RACE reads anew with MiXCR; each CDR3 protein has one entry. The data contain 1.5 million to 2 million distinct CDR3 sequences, about 35% of them singletons. The sequence was collected from a woman aged 30 to 39 in good health. The rearrangement links TRBV12-3 or TRBV12-4 to TRBJ1-1, with no clear D. The sequenced sample was blood. The chain's CDR3 is CASSFEFTERLSTEAFF. As DNA, the CDR3 is TGTGCCAGCAGTTTTGAATTCACAGAGAGGTTGAGCACTGAAGCTTTCTTT.